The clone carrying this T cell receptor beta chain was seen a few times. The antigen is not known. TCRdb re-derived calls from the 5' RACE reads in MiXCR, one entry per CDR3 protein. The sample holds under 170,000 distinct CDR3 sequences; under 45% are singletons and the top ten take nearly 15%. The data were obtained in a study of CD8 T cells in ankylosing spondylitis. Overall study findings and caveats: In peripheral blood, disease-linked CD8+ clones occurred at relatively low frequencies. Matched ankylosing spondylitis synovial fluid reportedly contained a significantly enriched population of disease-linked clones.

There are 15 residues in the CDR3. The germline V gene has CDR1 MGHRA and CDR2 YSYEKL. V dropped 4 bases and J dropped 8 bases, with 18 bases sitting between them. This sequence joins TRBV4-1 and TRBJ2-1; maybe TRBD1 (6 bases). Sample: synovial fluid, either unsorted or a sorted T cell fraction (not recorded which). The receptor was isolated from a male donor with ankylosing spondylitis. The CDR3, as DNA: TGCGCCAGCAGCCTCGGGCCGCTTCCAGGGGATGAGCAGTTCTTC. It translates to CASSLGPLPGDEQFF.